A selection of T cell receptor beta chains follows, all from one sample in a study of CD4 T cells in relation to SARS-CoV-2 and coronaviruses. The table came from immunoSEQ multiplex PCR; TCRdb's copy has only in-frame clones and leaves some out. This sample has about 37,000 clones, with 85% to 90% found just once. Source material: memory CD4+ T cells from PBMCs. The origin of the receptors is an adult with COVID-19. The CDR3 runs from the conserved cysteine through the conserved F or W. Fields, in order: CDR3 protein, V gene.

CASSYPGEDAKQYF TRBV6-5
CASSDRAGSYGYTF TRBV2
CASSLLVYTEAFF TRBV28
CASSLRPSTDTQYF TRBV5-1
CASGDSRRFYEQYF TRBV12-5
CASSPGTGRTEAFF TRBV18
CASSSHYQGGNQPQHF TRBV6-5
CASSQELAGTKETQYF TRBV4-1
CASSQSGGQGAQEQYF TRBV23-1
CASSLRGVGSSYNEQFF TRBV7-6
CATSKGDRYYGYTF TRBV15
CASSLDSGKTSSYEQYF TRBV28
CASSLVGGLGHSYNEQFF TRBV7-2
CASSVGGVGSDTQYF TRBV9
CASSPPGRENTEAFF TRBV7-6
CASSLQRYGYTF TRBV12-3/TRBV12-4
CASSLDASRQYF TRBV5-1
CASSEYYGVRNTEAFF TRBV6-1
CASSAIRVGELFF TRBV7-2
CASSLAWNRGGEQYF TRBV7-2
CASSGSYYGYTF TRBV27
CASSGDYQETQYF TRBV7-2
CASSGSGVLTSNTGELFF TRBV13
CATDFRDRSYEQYF TRBV7-8
CASSLDNQGPGYF TRBV7-2
CASSVDGASSYEQYF TRBV9
CASSHRTPGFGYTF TRBV3-1/TRBV3-2
CASKHREPTGELFF TRBV27
CASSQWVVGEKLFF TRBV3-1/TRBV3-2
CASRAEAGELFF TRBV12-3/TRBV12-4
CSAQDNSYTF TRBV29-1
CAWSVRGQRNTEAFF TRBV30
CASSPGEGQGWQPQHF TRBV27
CASSYQGVAFF TRBV19
CASSEPSSFNNEQFF TRBV6-1
CASSLNSNTGELFF TRBV5-6
CATSPGNRQETQYF TRBV18
CATEPTGGRVQPQHF TRBV19
CASSSLSGRGNQPQHF TRBV5-6
CASSLGSVRGYTF TRBV5-6
CASSQDLGHSNSPLHF TRBV3-1/TRBV3-2
CASSKTDYNEQFF TRBV6-5
CASSHRRQPQGYTF TRBV23-1
CASSQGNGGDTQYF TRBV4-1
CASRVGTESYNEQFF TRBV5-1
CSVEEDVGFSNEQFF TRBV29-1
CASSAGPGGQETQYF TRBV11-3
CASSPPGTSSNEQFF TRBV7-2
CASSKESGTGYRGYTF TRBV19